This paragraph covers one TCR beta chain sequence. Its target is unknown. The study left out patients who had uncontrolled infection, other autoimmune disease, pregnancy or lactation. TCR beta CDR3 regions were amplified from RNA transcripts. A first-round RT-PCR of the TCR CDR3 used the HTBI primer set. Using its own MiXCR run on the multiplex PCR reads, TCRdb lists one record per CDR3 protein. The table has 550,000 to 700,000 distinct CDR3 sequences, approximately 44% seen once. This record comes from a study of T cells in Graves' hyperthyroidism and ophthalmopathy. Notes on the study in general: Peripheral blood also featured most of the thyroid clonotypes expanded above 0.001. Ophthalmopathy and stable hyperthyroidism were separated by a 13 V-J model.

CDR1 SQVTM and CDR2 ANQGSEA come from the germline V gene. Trimming pared 4 bases from V and 6 bases from J, leaving 12 bases between. The CDR3 has 13 amino acids. This sequence was found in an adult woman with Graves' disease, either hyperthyroidism or ophthalmopathy (not recorded which). J is TRBJ1-4 and V is TRBV29-1, with D tentatively TRBD1 (6 bases). Sequencing was done on a sample of peripheral blood or thyroid tissue (not recorded which). CDR3 protein: CSVVGDMDEKLFF. In nucleotides, the CDR3 is TGCAGCGTTGTGGGGGACATGGATGAAAAACTGTTTTTT.